These 10 T cell receptor beta chains came from one sample sequenced in a study of blood T cell repertoires in COVID-19. The data were produced by immunoSEQ multiplex PCR, yet TCRdb's version contains in-frame clones alone and is incomplete. The table records fewer than 100,000 clones, about 86% of them present only once. Sequenced input: peripheral blood. Receptors originate from a human donor in a cohort sampled during active COVID-19.

Remarks on this clone: Other DNA sequences in the same sample also yield this CDR3. V is TRBV5-5 and J is TRBJ2-7; a weak D match, TRBD1 (5 bases). The germline V gene encodes CDR1 SGHKS and CDR2 YYEKEE (reference sequence). CDR3 size: 12 residues. Trimming removed 2 bases at V and 7 bases at J, with 10 bases between. This chain's CDR3 is CASSFTGEEQYF. DNA of the CDR3: TGTGCCAGCAGCTTCACAGGAGAGGAGCAGTACTTC.

The chain uses TRBV7-8 and TRBJ2-1, with 16 bases matching TRBD2. V lost 5 bases and J lost 2; bases outside the gene matches: 3. CDR3 length: 17 residues. CDR1 SGHVS and CDR2 FQNEAQ come from the germline V gene. For the CDR3, the DNA is TGTGCCAGCAGCCCGGGGACTAGCGGGGGGGCCTACAATGAGCAGTTCTTC. Encoded protein: CASSPGTSGGAYNEQFF.

The CDR3 loop is CASSATGTDYGYTF. The CDR3 DNA is TGCGCCAGCAGCGCCACCGGGACAGACTATGGCTACACCTTC. This chain connects TRBV5-1 to TRBJ1-2; 7 nucleotides match TRBD1. The ends lost 4 bases at V and 3 bases at J; junction bases unmatched: 6. The CDR3 runs 14 residues. CDR1 is SGHRS, CDR2 YFSETQ, per germline.

This chain joins TRBV5-5 and TRBJ1-3; D gene uncertain. V was shortened by 1 base and J by 0 bases, with 5 bases between the two germline ends. Germline values: CDR1 SGHKS, CDR2 YYEKEE (reference sequence). This CDR3 contains 14 residues. The CDR3 DNA reads as TGTGCCAGCAGCTTGATCAGCTCTGGAAACACCATATATTTT. It codes for CASSLISSGNTIYF.

The V and J genes are TRBV4-1 and TRBJ2-7; possible D gene TRBD1, 6 bases. The germline gives CDR1 MGHRA, CDR2 YSYEKL. The CDR3 contains 18 residues. The ends were cut back, 3 bases at V and 1 base at J, with 22 bases in the middle. The CDR3 DNA sequence: TGCGCCAGCAGCCATAACACGCAGGGGTCGGGTGCGTCCTACGAGCAGTACTTC. Encoded protein: CASSHNTQGSGASYEQYF.

A single count supports this clone. The chain couples TRBV28 to TRBJ1-2; 8 nucleotides align to TRBD1. The CDR3 consists of 14 residues. The V segment lost 5 bases and the J segment 7 bases; nucleotides outside the gene matches: 9. CDR1 MDHEN and CDR2 SYDVKM come from the germline V gene. The CDR3 coding sequence is TGTGCCAGCAGTCGACAGGGGCCGGTGAGTGGCTACACCTTC. Its translation is CASSRQGPVSGYTF.

The V and J genes are TRBV15 and TRBJ2-5; 12 bases are a match to TRBD2. Looked up from germline, CDR1 is LNHNV and CDR2 is YYDKDF (reference sequence). The CDR3 sequence is 16 residues long. J gave up 5 bases and V 1 base, and 5 bases lay outside the gene matches. CDR3 amino acids: CATSRGTSGAGETQYF. CDR3 in DNA: TGTGCCACCAGCAGAGGGACTAGCGGGGCGGGGGAGACCCAGTACTTC.

The chain recombines TRBV5-1 with TRBJ1-1; D gene unclear. The CDR3 sequence is 15 residues long. Trimming left V 0 bases short and J 0 bases short, with 9 bases between. Per the germline V gene, CDR1 is SGHRS and CDR2 is YFSETQ. The DNA for the CDR3 is TGCGCCAGCAGCTTGGCCCCACAAATGAACACTGAAGCTTTCTTT. Protein: CASSLAPQMNTEAFF.

The V and J genes are TRBV5-1 and TRBJ2-5; TRBD2 matches at 12 bases. The CDR3 sequence is 16 residues long. V was pared by 1 base and J by 2 bases, with 3 bases of the junction left unmatched. The V gene's germline CDR1 is SGHRS and CDR2 YFSETQ. CDR3 coding DNA: TGCGCCAGCAGCTTGCTACTAGCGGGGGGACAAGAGACCCAGTACTTC. It encodes CASSLLLAGGQETQYF.

This clone came up once. The chain links TRBV7-8 to TRBJ2-1; 14 bases line up with TRBD2. This CDR3 has 21 residues. Germline V gene data show CDR1 as SGHVS and CDR2 as FQNEAQ. Germline trimming cut 2 bases from V and 0 bases from J; bases unmatched to any gene: 12. DNA of the CDR3: TGTGCCAGCAGCTTACCCTCGGGACTAGCGGGGGTCACCTTCTCCTACAATGAGCAGTTCTTC. Translated, it gives CASSLPSGLAGVTFSYNEQFF. Drawing the rest from reference TRBV7-8 and TRBJ2-1, the complete variable domain is GAGVSQSPRYKVAKRGQDVALRCDPISGHVSLFWYQQALGQGPEFLTYFQNEAQLDKSGLPSDRFFAERPEGSVSTLKIQRTQQEDSAVYLCASSLPSGLAGVTFSYNEQFFGPGTRLTVL.